The 6 T cell receptor beta chains below come from one sample, sequenced in a study of control samples from healthy donors and cancer patients. Method: immunoSEQ multiplex PCR; TCRdb's copy keeps in-frame clones and lacks some. The sample yields just over 150,000 clones, roughly 94% seen once. Sequencing was performed on blood. Receptor source: a woman between 35 and 50 years old in good health.

This chain joins TRBV15 and TRBJ1-3; 8 nucleotides match TRBD1. Looked up from germline, CDR1 is LNHNV and CDR2 is YYDKDF (reference sequence). V dropped 1 base and J dropped 2; count of bases not matched to a gene: 7. The CDR3 is made up of 17 amino acids. The CDR3 loop is CATSRGAGGDTGNTIYF. As DNA, the CDR3 is TGTGCCACCAGCAGAGGGGCAGGGGGCGATACTGGAAACACCATATATTTT. Filled out from reference TRBV15 and TRBJ1-3, the complete variable domain reads DAMVIQNPRYQVTQFGKPVTLSCSQTLNHNVMYWYQQKSSQAPKLLFHYYDKDFNNEADTPDNFQSRRPNTSFCFLDIRSPGLGDTAMYLCATSRGAGGDTGNTIYFGEGSWLTVV.

The J gene is TRBJ2-1, the V gene TRBV14, with D tentatively TRBD1 (6 bases). CDR1 is SGHDN and CDR2 is FVKESK in the germline V gene. Trimming left V 2 bases short and J 3 bases short, with 17 bases between. This CDR3 is 17 amino acids long. Written as DNA, the CDR3 is TGTGCCAGCAGCCAAACGTTGGACAGAAAGCACTACAATGAGCAGTTCTTC. Its protein product is CASSQTLDRKHYNEQFF. Full variable domain (outside the CDR3, taken from reference TRBV14 and TRBJ2-1): EAGVTQFPSHSVIEKGQTVTLRCDPISGHDNLYWYRRVMGKEIKFLLHFVKESKQDESGMPNNRFLAERTGGTYSTLKVQPAELEDSGVYFCASSQTLDRKHYNEQFFGPGTRLTVL.

About this clone itself: At one end the junction does not follow the germline gene, possibly because of a read error. Written as DNA, the CDR3 is TGTGCCAGCAGTGTAGCAATCTACAATGAGCAGTTCTTC. It yields the protein CASSVAIYNEQFF. The chain couples TRBV12-3 or TRBV12-4 to TRBJ2-1, with no clear D. CDR3 length: 13 residues.

The chain joins TRBV27 to TRBJ1-1; 7 positions agree with TRBD1. From germline, CDR1 is MNHEY and CDR2 SMNVEV (reference sequence). With 6 bases clipped from V and 5 bases from J, the junction kept 6 bases outside the gene matches. The CDR3 loop spans 13 amino acids. CDR3 in amino acids: CASSQQGRTEAFF. In nucleotides, the CDR3 is TGTGCCAGCAGCCAACAGGGGAGGACTGAAGCTTTCTTT.

This clone was counted many times. This sequence joins TRBV4-2 and TRBJ1-5, with 8 bases identical to TRBD1. The germline gives CDR1 LGHNA, CDR2 YNFKEQ. The CDR3 covers 15 residues. J gave up 7 bases and V 1 base, and 6 bases lay outside the gene matches. This CDR3 reads CASSQGQGSDQPQHF. The CDR3 DNA sequence: TGTGCCAGCAGCCAAGGACAGGGGAGCGACCAGCCCCAGCATTTT.

The rearrangement joins TRBV6-2 or TRBV6-3 to TRBJ2-5, with 7 nucleotides matching TRBD2. CDR1 is MNHEY, CDR2 SVGEGT, per germline. The CDR3 extends over 14 amino acids. J was trimmed by 4 bases and V by 4 bases; bases with no gene match: 6. The CDR3 loop reads CASSSQRDRETQYF. The CDR3, as DNA: TGTGCCAGCAGTTCCCAGCGGGATAGAGAGACCCAGTACTTC.